This passage covers 2 T cell receptor beta chains from one sample sequenced in a study of CD8 T cells in Susac syndrome. A quantity of about 0.5 to 1 ug RNA underwent reverse transcription using random hexamers. TCRdb reanalysed the immunoSEQ multiplex PCR reads using MiXCR and keeps one entry per CDR3 protein. The sample lists 110,000 or so distinct CDR3 sequences, about 96% occurring once. Input material: CD4+ T cells from PBMCs. Source of these receptors: a human donor in good health.

The rearrangement links TRBV3-1 to TRBJ2-7, with D perhaps matching TRBD2 (5 bases). Germline V gives CDR1 LGHDT, CDR2 YNNKEL (reference sequence). The length of the CDR3 is 12 residues. V lost 6 bases and J 2 bases, leaving 8 bases between the germline ends. CDR3 bases: TGTGCCAGCAGTCGGACTCCCTACGAGCAGTACTTC. Residues: CASSRTPYEQYF.

The V call is TRBV5-1, the J call TRBJ2-3; a possible D gene is TRBD1 (5 bases). From germline, CDR1 is SGHRS and CDR2 YFSETQ. The V and J ends lost 0 bases and 5 bases respectively, with 7 bases between them. This CDR3 has 13 residues. CDR3 region: CASSLGRGDTQYF. In DNA form, the CDR3 reads TGCGCCAGCAGCTTGGGAAGGGGAGATACGCAGTATTTT.